Here is one T cell receptor (beta chain) with its context. The antigen is not known. The entry originates in a study of cytomegalovirus exposure and HLA in healthy donors. The PCR was carried out with 60 Vbeta primers and 13 Jbeta primers. The method was immunoSEQ multiplex PCR; TCRdb's version includes in-frame clones alone and lacks a portion of them. The repertoire includes under 150,000 clones, nearly 85% of them detected once, and 0.95% to 1.5% sits in the top ten. Study-level results: As was reported, the HLA-A and HLA-B alleles of most subjects were accurately predicted from TCR beta sequences. In an earlier analysis, most TCR beta V segments were productive about 87% or about 30% of the time. Presence/absence analyses assumed roughly uniform sequencing depth across donors, which may not hold.

Germline lookup yields CDR1 SGHTA and CDR2 FQGNSA. V trimming: 5 bases; J trimming: 9 bases; junction bases outside the gene matches: 3. The CDR3 sequence is 14 residues long. The sequence derives from a boy between 10 and 17 years old in good health and CMV-seronegative. This chain links TRBV7-2 with TRBJ2-1, with 14 bases identical to TRBD2. Source material: PBMCs. The CDR3 protein is CASSPGLAGAEQFF. CDR3 sequence (DNA): TGTGCCAGCAGCCCGGGACTAGCGGGAGCTGAGCAGTTCTTC.